Listed below are T cell receptor beta chains from one sample, sequenced in a study of molecular identifiers for immune sequencing clone quantification. MiXCR, applied by TCRdb to the PCR reads, yields one record per CDR3 protein. The sample contains 85,000 to 130,000 distinct CDR3 sequences, under 40% of which appear only once. Material for sequencing was naive CD8+ T cells from blood, with Jurkat cell RNA spiked in. The receptors stem from a human donor in good health. Some libraries in this study had Jurkat cell RNA spiked in. CDR3s include the opening cysteine and the closing phenylalanine or tryptophan. A D gene is named only where the DNA matches it firmly.

V gene	D gene	J gene	CDR3 protein
TRBV10-3	.	TRBJ1-2	CAIRTGQSYTF
TRBV5-6	.	TRBJ1-1	CASSFRRDGTEAFF
TRBV27	.	TRBJ2-7	CASSFLGTREQYF
TRBV12-3/TRBV12-4	.	TRBJ2-7	CASSFLLSAEQYF
TRBV18	.	TRBJ2-7	CASSPPGYQGGISYELYF
TRBV20-1	.	TRBJ2-1	CSARGESNEQFF
TRBV28	.	TRBJ2-7	CASRPPGDTYEQYF
TRBV19	TRBD1	TRBJ2-6	CASWDRTSSGANVLTF
TRBV4-1	.	TRBJ1-1	CASSQDGRGGYSNTEAFF
TRBV18	TRBD2	TRBJ2-4	CASSPLAGESPKNIQYF
TRBV28	TRBD2	TRBJ2-2	CASSFPGSGNVDTGELFF
TRBV20-1	.	TRBJ2-1	CSARREANEQFF
TRBV19	TRBD2	TRBJ2-3	CASSLGLAGGELTDTQYF
TRBV20-1	.	TRBJ2-7	CSASVGSSYEQYF
TRBV9	.	TRBJ1-5	CASSVDINQPQHF
TRBV29-1	.	TRBJ2-3	CSVEGTSTDTQYF
TRBV28	TRBD1	TRBJ1-4	CASSSGQHNEKLFF
TRBV28	.	TRBJ2-3	CASSQPPPSMGYTDTQYF